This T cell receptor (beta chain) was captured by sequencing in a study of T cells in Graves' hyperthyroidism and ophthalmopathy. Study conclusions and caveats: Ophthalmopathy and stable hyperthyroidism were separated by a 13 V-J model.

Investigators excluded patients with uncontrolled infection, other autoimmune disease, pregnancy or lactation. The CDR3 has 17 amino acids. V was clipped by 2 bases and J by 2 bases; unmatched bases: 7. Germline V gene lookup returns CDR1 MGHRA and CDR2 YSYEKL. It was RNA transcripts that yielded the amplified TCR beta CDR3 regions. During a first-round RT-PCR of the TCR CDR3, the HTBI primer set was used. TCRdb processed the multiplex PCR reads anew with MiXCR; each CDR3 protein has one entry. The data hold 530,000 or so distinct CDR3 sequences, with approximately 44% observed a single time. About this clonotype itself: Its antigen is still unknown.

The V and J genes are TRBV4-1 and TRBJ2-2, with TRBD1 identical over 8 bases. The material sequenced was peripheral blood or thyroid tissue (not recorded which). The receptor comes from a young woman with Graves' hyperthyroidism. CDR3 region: CASSQNGGQGNTGELFF. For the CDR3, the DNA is TGCGCCAGCAGCCAAAATGGTGGACAGGGAAACACCGGGGAGCTGTTTTTT.